Presented here are 25 T cell receptor beta chains from one specimen sequenced in a study of blood T cell repertoires in COVID-19. Produced via immunoSEQ multiplex PCR; TCRdb's table is partial and in-frame only. This table has about 72,000 clones, 86% appearing once. Material for sequencing was peripheral blood. These TCRs come from a man aged 25-45 years with acute or convalescent COVID-19.

J is TRBJ1-6 and V is TRBV5-4, with D possibly being TRBD1 (6 bases). This CDR3 region has 16 residues. V shed 4 bases and J shed 5 bases, with 16 bases lying between them. Per germline, CDR1 SGHNT and CDR2 YYREEE (reference sequence). The CDR3 region has the DNA TGTGCCAGCAGCACCTTACAGGGCCCCCATAATTCACCCCTCCACTTT. Protein sequence: CASSTLQGPHNSPLHF. The full variable domain, completed using reference TRBV5-4 and TRBJ1-6, is ETGVTQSPTHLIKTRGQQVTLRCSSQSGHNTVSWYQQALGQGPQFIFQYYREEENGRGNFPPRFSGLQFPNYSSELNVNALELDDSALYLCASSTLQGPHNSPLHFGNGTRLTVT.

This rearrangement joins TRBV4-2 to TRBJ2-1; maybe TRBD2 (6 bases). V lost 0 bases, J lost 6 bases, and 9 bases lay in between. Germline CDR1 reads LGHNA; CDR2 reads YNFKEQ. The CDR3 consists of 14 residues. The CDR3 is CASSQDREPNEQFF. The CDR3 nucleotides read TGTGCCAGCAGCCAAGATCGGGAGCCCAATGAGCAGTTCTTC.

Here the CDR3 DNA reads TGTGCCAGCAGCAAAGCTAGGGAGCTTAAACGCGGTCGCTCCTACAATGAGCAGTTCTTC. It is translated as CASSKARELKRGRSYNEQFF. The chain joins TRBV21-1 to TRBJ2-1; TRBD2, the table's D call, lacks a check against the DNA. TRBV21-1 is noted as a pseudogene. This CDR3 is 20 amino acids long.

This clone is a singleton in its sample. No DNA is shown, since the ends of the CDR3 on it are uncertain; the CDR3 is the one TCRdb lists. The gene calls are TRBV28 and TRBJ2-3; TRBD2, the table's D call, was not compared with the DNA. Germline CDR1 MDHEN, CDR2 SYDVKM. Inclusive of both ends, the CDR3 amounts to 16 amino acids. CDR3 sequence reads: CASSSSGVRGTDTQYF.

This chain links TRBV19 with TRBJ1-2; possibly TRBD1 for D (6 bases). The V end was cut by 3 bases, the J end by 8 bases, with 13 bases between. CDR1 is LNHDA, CDR2 SQIVND, per germline (reference sequence). CDR3 length: 13 amino acids. The CDR3 here is CASSMETGSGYTF. For the CDR3, the DNA is TGTGCCAGTAGTATGGAAACAGGGAGCGGCTACACCTTC.

The count of this clone is one. CDR3 sequence reads: CAWITTGGIDNEQFF. CDR3 DNA sequence: TGTGCCTGGATCACAACAGGGGGGATCGACAATGAGCAGTTCTTC. The J gene is TRBJ2-1, the V gene TRBV30; TRBD1 matches 8 bases. The CDR3 spans 15 residues. CDR1 and CDR2 (germline): GTSNPN, SVGIG (reference sequence). V shed 4 bases, J shed 5 bases, and the junction held 10 bases outside the gene matches. The whole variable domain, filled in from reference TRBV30 and TRBJ2-1, reads SQTIHQWPATLVQPVGSPLSLECTVEGTSNPNLYWYRQAAGRGLQLLFYSVGIGQISSEVPQNLSASRPQDRQFILSSKKLLLSDSGFYLCAWITTGGIDNEQFFGPGTRLTVL.

In DNA, the CDR3 is TGTGCCACCAGCAGTTTGTTCTGGAGCCAAGAGACCCAGTACTTC. This translates into CATSSLFWSQETQYF. The V gene is TRBV15, the J gene TRBJ2-5; no clear D. This CDR3 is 15 amino acids long. Trimming left V 3 bases short and J 1 base short, with 12 bases between. Germline CDR1 and CDR2: LNHNV and YYDKDF (reference sequence).

The genes are TRBV2 and TRBJ1-1; TRBD1 matches 8 bases. V dropped 5 bases and J dropped 1; count of bases not matched to a gene: 9. The CDR3 has 16 residues. Germline V lookup: CDR1 SNHLY, CDR2 FYNNEI. The CDR3 coding sequence is TGTGCCAGCAGTCCTAGGGGGACAGGACCGAACACTGAAGCTTTCTTT. Its translation is CASSPRGTGPNTEAFF.

The rearrangement links TRBV7-2 to TRBJ2-5, with D unclear. Germline V gene data show CDR1 as SGHTA and CDR2 as FQGNSA. The length of the CDR3 is 11 residues. Trimming removed 3 bases at V and 9 bases at J, with 8 bases between. CDR3 amino acids: CASSFSPAQYF. The CDR3 nucleotides are TGTGCCAGCAGCTTCTCCCCGGCCCAGTACTTC.

The table lists this clone with a count of one. The rearrangement uses TRBV4-2 and TRBJ2-7, with D uncertain. Germline values: CDR1 LGHNA, CDR2 YNFKEQ. V lost 6 bases and J 4 bases, leaving 13 bases between the germline ends. The CDR3 runs 13 residues. The DNA of the CDR3 is TGTGCCAGCAGGAGCGTGAGCTCTTACGAGCAGTACTTC. Translation gives CASRSVSSYEQYF.

The gene calls are TRBV5-4 and TRBJ2-7; 8 bases agree with TRBD1. With V trimmed by 4 bases and J by 5 bases, 11 bases remained unmatched. Germline loops: CDR1 SGHNT, CDR2 YYREEE (reference sequence). CDR3 size: 15 residues. DNA of the CDR3: TGTGCCAGCAGCGCCGACAGGGGACGAAGAGACGAGCAGTACTTC. Its protein product is CASSADRGRRDEQYF.

The V call is TRBV7-2, the J call TRBJ2-3; maybe TRBD2 (6 bases). The CDR3 is 12 residues long. Germline loops: CDR1 SGHTA, CDR2 FQGNSA. The V and J ends lost 1 base and 7 bases respectively, with 6 bases between them. As DNA, the CDR3 is TGTGCCAGCAGCTTAGGCGGGAATACGCAGTATTTT. Translated, it gives CASSLGGNTQYF.

This clone was seen a single time. The genes are TRBV30 and TRBJ2-7; D possibly corresponds to TRBD2 (7 bases). The CDR3 loop spans 16 amino acids. Per the germline V gene, CDR1 is GTSNPN and CDR2 is SVGIG (reference sequence). Trimming took off 3 bases at V and 3 bases at J, with 21 bases between the two ends. CDR3 loop: CAWRDLRGGNSYEQYF. CDR3 coding DNA: TGTGCCTGGAGGGACCTTAGGGGGGGTAATAGCTACGAGCAGTACTTC.

This chain joins TRBV15 and TRBJ1-6; D is perhaps TRBD1 (5 bases). The length of the CDR3 is 15 residues. V was pared by 1 base and J by 11 bases, with 15 bases between. Germline V gene sequence: CDR1 LNHNV, CDR2 YYDKDF (reference sequence). This CDR3 is CATSRGGAAPAPLHF. In DNA, the CDR3 is TGTGCCACCAGCAGAGGTGGGGCCGCCCCGGCACCCCTCCACTTT.

The rearrangement joins TRBV28 to TRBJ1-2, with D possibly TRBD1 on 6 matching bases. The length of the CDR3 is 14 residues. CDR1 is MDHEN and CDR2 is SYDVKM in the germline V gene. Trimming cost V 6 bases and J 7 bases, with 18 bases left between them. The CDR3 sequence: CASSAGGRGAGYTF. Here the CDR3 DNA reads TGTGCCAGCAGCGCCGGGGGGAGGGGGGCTGGCTACACCTTC.

The V and J genes are TRBV7-5 and TRBJ2-3; TRBD2 is taken as the D call from the table, unchecked against the DNA. TRBV7-5 is annotated as a pseudogene. The CDR3 spans 15 residues. The CDR3 DNA reads as TGTGCCAACCACAAGCGGGAGGGCCGCACAGATACGCAGTATTTT. Amino acids: CANHKREGRTDTQYF.

This chain connects TRBV6-6 to TRBJ1-1; 7 bases agree with TRBD1. This CDR3 contains 15 residues. Germline CDR1 and CDR2: MNHNY and SVGAGI (reference sequence). V shed 2 bases and J 7 bases; nucleotides not matched to a gene: 10. The CDR3: CASSYTAATGNEAFF. The CDR3 DNA reads as TGTGCCAGCAGTTACACCGCCGCGACAGGGAATGAAGCTTTCTTT.

The DNA for the CDR3 is TGCAGTGCTGACGACAACAATGAGCAGTTCTTC. Its protein is CSADDNNEQFF. This chain uses TRBV20-1 with TRBJ2-1; no definite D call. The CDR3 is 11 amino acids. CDR1 is DFQATT and CDR2 is SNEGSKA in the germline V gene (reference sequence). V gave up 5 bases and J gave up 5 bases, with 7 bases separating them.

This clone was observed a single time. A junction end diverges from the germline sequence, so it may reflect a read error. The CDR3 loop reads CASSNSPRTGRETQYF. The CDR3 DNA sequence: TGTGCCAGCAGTAACTCCCCTAGGACAGGACGAGAGACCCAGTACTTC. The chain has TRBV6-2 or TRBV6-3 and TRBJ2-5; 7 bases match TRBD1. The germline V gene encodes CDR1 MNHEY and CDR2 SVGEGT. CDR3 size: 16 residues.

In its sample, this clone was seen once. This sequence joins TRBV6-2 or TRBV6-3 and TRBJ2-7; no definite D call. V shed 5 bases and J shed 4 bases, with 12 bases lying between them. Germline V gene sequence: CDR1 MNHEY, CDR2 SVGEGT. This CDR3 is built from 13 residues. This CDR3 is CASSTDSPYEQYF. The CDR3 coding sequence is TGTGCCAGCAGTACCGACTCCCCGTACGAGCAGTACTTC.

The gene calls are TRBV6-5 and TRBJ1-2, with no clear D. Between the trimmed V and J ends, which lost 4 bases and 7 bases, there was a span of 13 bases. The CDR3 totals 13 residues. The germline CDR1 and CDR2 sequences are MNHEY and SVGAGI. CDR3 DNA: TGTGCCAGCAGTTCGCTAACGGCAGGTGGCTACACCTTC. Translated, it gives CASSSLTAGGYTF.

The rearrangement links TRBV5-1 to TRBJ1-1, with 7 bases identical to TRBD1. V gave up 0 bases and J gave up 11 bases; unmatched junction bases: 16. The CDR3 spans 16 residues. From germline, CDR1 is SGHRS and CDR2 YFSETQ. CDR3 nucleotide sequence: TGCGCCAGCAGCTTGGATCGGCGGACAGCCGAACAGGGGGCTTTCTTT. It translates to CASSLDRRTAEQGAFF.

The chain recombines TRBV5-8 with TRBJ1-5; D gene unclear. The V and J ends lost 2 bases and 7 bases respectively, with 4 bases between them. This CDR3 is 11 amino acids long. Germline loops: CDR1 SGHTS, CDR2 YDEGEE. The CDR3: CASSFGQPQHF. CDR3 sequence (DNA): TGTGCCAGCAGCTTCGGGCAGCCCCAGCATTTT.

The chain carries TRBV11-2 and TRBJ2-5; TRBD2 matches at 9 bases. CDR3 size: 17 residues. J lost 0 bases, V lost 2 bases, and 7 bases had no gene match. Germline V gene sequence: CDR1 SGHAT, CDR2 FQNNGV. In DNA, the CDR3 is TGTGCCAGCAGCTTAATACCTAGCGGGGCGTACCAAGAGACCCAGTACTTC. Its protein product is CASSLIPSGAYQETQYF. The full variable domain, in which reference TRBV11-2 and TRBJ2-5 provide the parts outside the CDR3, is EAGVAQSPRYKIIEKRQSVAFWCNPISGHATLYWYQQILGQGPKLLIQFQNNGVVDDSQLPKDRFSAERLKGVDSTLKIQPAKLEDSAVYLCASSLIPSGAYQETQYFGPGTRLLVL.

CDR3 coding DNA: TGTGCCAGTAAACCCGGGGGAGACGCGAACACCGGGGAGCTGTTTTTT. Protein product: CASKPGGDANTGELFF. The chain links TRBV19 to TRBJ2-2; D may be TRBD2 (6 bases). CDR3 length equals 16 residues. The V and J ends lost 7 bases and 0 bases respectively, with 15 bases between them. Germline loops: CDR1 LNHDA, CDR2 SQIVND (reference sequence).